Below, one T cell receptor (beta chain) is given with its context. The data derive from a study of blood T cell repertoires in COVID-19. The CDR3 length is 15 residues. V was trimmed by 6 bases and J by 0 bases, leaving 15 bases between them. Germline values: CDR1 SQVTM, CDR2 ANQGSEA. TCRdb's copy holds only in-frame clones and misses some; the assay was immunoSEQ multiplex PCR. The sample consists of more than 200,000 clones, more than 75% of them appearing once. The sample taken for sequencing was peripheral blood. The chain has TRBV29-1 and TRBJ1-3; D call uncertain. The sequence was collected from a man in his forties or fifties with COVID-19, enrolled during active disease. DNA for the CDR3: TGCAGCGTAGGAGGGCGGGATGCCTCTGGAAACACCATATATTTT. This sequence encodes CSVGGRDASGNTIYF. Complete variable domain (other parts from reference TRBV29-1 and TRBJ1-3): SAVISQKPSRDICQRGTSLTIQCQVDSQVTMMFWYRQQPGQSLTLIATANQGSEATYESGFVIDKFPISRPNLTFSTLTVSNMSPEDSSIYLCSVGGRDASGNTIYFGEGSWLTVV.